This is a list of T cell receptor beta chains from one sample in a study of T cell repertoires in cytomegalovirus infection. TCRdb itself ran the reads through MiXCR, one entry per CDR3 protein. In the table there are hundreds of thousands of distinct CDR3 sequences, about 33% of which are singletons. No antigen has been assigned to these receptors. The sample here was cultured CD8+ T cells from PBMCs, taken from culture after CMV antigen stimulation. The receptors were gathered from a human donor in good health (CMV status not recorded). Some clones in this sample may be carry-over from other donors' samples. CDR3s leave out the opening cysteine and the closing phenylalanine or tryptophan.

j_gene,v_gene,CDR3aa
TRBJ1-6,TRBV7-2,ASSLVGPRAYNSPLH
TRBJ1-1,TRBV20-1,SARNPRGAPYTEAF
TRBJ2-3,TRBV12-3/TRBV12-4,AIQTSLQADTQY
TRBJ2-5,TRBV6-5,ASSLGLAAQETQY
TRBJ2-5,TRBV20-1,SATGPGVGETQY
TRBJ1-1,TRBV7-8,ASSHRAQAEAF
TRBJ1-1,TRBV10-3,AISDGDRGIEAF
TRBJ2-1,TRBV6-2/TRBV6-3,ASSYAYRRGGPGNEQF
TRBJ2-1,TRBV4-1,ASSQVLGVSPYNEQF
TRBJ1-5,TRBV19,ASSPPDRGRFLDKPQH
TRBJ2-3,TRBV3-1,ASSHPQGGPDTQY
TRBJ2-7,TRBV12-5,ASGPPAGAYEQY
TRBJ1-2,TRBV24-1,ATSDPRDRGQGGYT
TRBJ1-1,TRBV6-2/TRBV6-3,ASSYSNLAEAF
TRBJ2-1,TRBV7-9,ASSSPWDSLKGNEQF
TRBJ2-5,TRBV7-2,ASSRGPRGGETQY
TRBJ1-1,TRBV7-2,ASSLGKKAANTEAF
TRBJ1-6,TRBV19,ASRTRGSPLH
TRBJ2-1,TRBV28,ASSHEGRGYNEQF
TRBJ1-2,TRBV15,ATSNRGTDYGYT
TRBJ2-2,TRBV6-5,ASSYTAGGNTGELF
TRBJ1-1,TRBV7-6,ASSLEAGGDTEAF
TRBJ1-1,TRBV4-1,ASSQIRGVMNTEAF
TRBJ1-2,TRBV5-1,ASSLDRTGPGYT
TRBJ2-3,TRBV7-8,ASLPGGTPDTQY
TRBJ2-5,TRBV6-5,ASRKTEYYQETQY
TRBJ2-7,TRBV7-9,ASRSSGGHYEQY